The present T cell receptor (beta chain) was sequenced within a study of Tregs in tolerant kidney transplant recipients. Study-wide points: Biological reproducibility was not directly addressed, but technical replication error appeared minimal.

The sample holds one count of this clone. The antigen is not known. Only in-frame clones appear in the TCRdb table, and some are missing; sequencing was by immunoSEQ multiplex PCR. The sample yields about 240,000 clones, approximately 83% seen once. The CDR3 has 12 residues. Germline CDR1 and CDR2: SQVTM and ANQGSEA. Trimming removed 7 bases at V and 5 bases at J, with 11 bases between. The sample was CD4+ T cells from blood. The chain combines TRBV29-1 with TRBJ1-4; a possible D gene is TRBD1 (5 bases). This clonotype originated in a human donor in good health. Here the CDR3 reads CSAGGGNEKLFF. The CDR3 nucleotides are TGCAGCGCTGGCGGGGGGAATGAAAAACTGTTTTTT.